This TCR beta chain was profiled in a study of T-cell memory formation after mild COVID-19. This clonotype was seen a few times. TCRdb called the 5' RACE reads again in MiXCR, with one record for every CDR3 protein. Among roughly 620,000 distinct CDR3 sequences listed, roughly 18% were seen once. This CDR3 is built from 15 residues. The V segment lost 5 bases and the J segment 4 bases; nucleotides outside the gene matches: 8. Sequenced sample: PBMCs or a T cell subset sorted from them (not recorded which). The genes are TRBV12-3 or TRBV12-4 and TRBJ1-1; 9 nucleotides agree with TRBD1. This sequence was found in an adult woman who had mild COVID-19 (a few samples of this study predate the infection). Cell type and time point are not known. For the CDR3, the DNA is TGTGCCAGCAGTCTAAAGGACAGGGGCGGCACTGAAGCTTTCTTT. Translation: CASSLKDRGGTEAFF.